This T cell receptor (beta chain) was captured by sequencing in a study of graft-versus-host responses after intestinal transplantation. Study-wide context: Multivisceral, liver-intestinal, or isolated intestinal grafts went to recipients. The study gave all recipients anti-thymocyte globulin induction, then tacrolimus and steroids for 2 to 3 years. Notes on the study in general: The study found high graft-versus-host to host-versus-graft clonal ratios in allografts of patients with graft-donor T cell macrochimerism.

CDR1 SGDLS and CDR2 YYNGEE come from the germline V gene. The V end was cut by 0 bases, the J end by 2 bases, with 9 bases between. The CDR3 extends over 15 amino acids. The repertoire was sequenced with immunoSEQ multiplex PCR; TCRdb's copy has only in-frame clones and lacks some. The data contain 130,000 to 150,000 clones, about nine tenths of them singletons. As regards this clone: What it binds is not known.

V and J are TRBV9 and TRBJ1-5; D is ambiguous. This sample comprised unstimulated CD4+ T cells sorted from spleen or lymph node cells, obtained before intestinal transplant. The sequence was collected from a human donor who received an intestinal transplant. The CDR3: CASSVGGPGNQPQHF. For the CDR3, the DNA is TGTGCCAGCAGCGTAGGTGGGCCGGGCAATCAGCCCCAGCATTTT.